These 20 T cell receptor beta chains share one sample of origin, sequenced in a study of T-cell memory formation after mild COVID-19. TCRdb re-analysed the 5' RACE reads in MiXCR, keeping a single row per CDR3 protein. The table has fewer than 250,000 distinct CDR3 sequences, 15% seen once. The sample taken for sequencing was PBMCs or a T cell subset sorted from them (not recorded which). The source is an adult woman who had mild COVID-19 (a few samples of this study predate the infection). Cell type and time point are not known.

This clonotype has just a few counts. This chain's CDR3 is CAILRAGAGELFF. CDR3 sequence (DNA): TGTGCCATCCTTCGGGCAGGGGCCGGGGAGCTGTTTTTT. The chain links TRBV10-3 to TRBJ2-2; D might be TRBD1 (6 bases). Trimming removed 8 bases at V and 6 bases at J, with 13 bases between. Germline-derived CDR1 and CDR2 are ENHRY and SYGVKD. The CDR3 consists of 13 residues.

This clonotype was observed at least ten times. The V gene is TRBV27, the J gene TRBJ2-1; TRBD2 matches 8 bases. From germline, CDR1 is MNHEY and CDR2 SMNVEV (reference sequence). V shed 5 bases, J shed 1 base, and the junction held 7 bases outside the gene matches. The CDR3 has 16 residues. The CDR3, as DNA: TGTGCCAGCAGTCGTTCCGGGACTAGTTCCTACAATGAGCAGTTCTTC. Protein: CASSRSGTSSYNEQFF.

The rearrangement joins TRBV5-6 to TRBJ1-3; a possible D gene is TRBD1 (5 bases). Germline V gives CDR1 SGHDT, CDR2 YYEEEE. CDR3 length: 17 amino acids. V lost 4 bases and J lost 0, with 17 bases in between. The CDR3 here is CASSLWGRKSSGNTIYF. CDR3 in DNA: TGTGCCAGCAGCCTATGGGGCAGAAAAAGCTCTGGAAACACCATATATTTT.

This clonotype was recorded many times. The chain recombines TRBV24-1 with TRBJ2-3; TRBD2 aligns across 10 bases. The germline CDR1 and CDR2 sequences are KGHDR and SFDVKD. J lost 5 bases, V lost 3 bases, and 4 bases had no gene match. CDR3 length equals 15 residues. The CDR3 sequence: CATSDERGGKDTQYF. CDR3 coding DNA: TGTGCCACCAGTGATGAGCGGGGGGGTAAAGATACGCAGTATTTT.

The chain carries TRBV5-1 and TRBJ1-2, with 8 nucleotides matching TRBD1. The CDR3 consists of 15 residues. CDR1 and CDR2 from the germline V gene are SGHRS and YFSETQ. After removal of 3 bases from V and 6 bases from J, the junction contained 10 bases not matched to a gene. In DNA form, the CDR3 reads TGCGCCAGCAGCTCGCGACAGGGGCATATGAATGGCTACACCTTC. Translated, it gives CASSSRQGHMNGYTF.

This clonotype was seen many times. The chain uses TRBV30 and TRBJ1-5; 7 bases are a match to TRBD1. V dropped 3 bases and J dropped 3; count of bases not matched to a gene: 8. The CDR3 has 15 amino acids. The germline V gene encodes CDR1 GTSNPN and CDR2 SVGIG (reference sequence). The CDR3 sequence: CAWRTPGGANQPQHF. The DNA for the CDR3 is TGTGCCTGGAGAACCCCAGGGGGTGCCAATCAGCCCCAGCATTTT.

This sequence joins TRBV5-1 and TRBJ1-1, with 8 bases that match TRBD1. Germline V gives CDR1 SGHRS, CDR2 YFSETQ. V was pared by 7 bases and J by 1 base, with 9 bases of the junction left unmatched. The CDR3 has 15 amino acids. The CDR3 DNA is TGCGCCAGCGCGACGCCCGGGACAGGGAACACTGAAGCTTTCTTT. Its protein product is CASATPGTGNTEAFF.

The chain links TRBV6-2 or TRBV6-3 to TRBJ1-1, with D tentatively TRBD1 (5 bases). From germline, CDR1 is MNHEY and CDR2 SVGEGT. Trimming stripped 11 bases from V and 6 bases from J, with 22 bases between. This CDR3 spans 14 amino acids. This CDR3 is CAVHRDLVTAEAFF. DNA of the CDR3: TGTGCCGTACATAGGGACCTTGTGACGGCTGAAGCTTTCTTT.

The genes are TRBV4-3 and TRBJ2-5; D possibly corresponds to TRBD2 (6 bases). V lost 6 bases to trimming and J lost 3 bases, with 20 bases between them. Germline CDR1 reads LGHNA; CDR2 reads YSLEER. The CDR3 sequence is 16 residues long. CDR3 region: CASSLEGRPYKETQYF. The CDR3 nucleotides are TGCGCCAGCAGTCTGGAGGGCAGGCCATACAAAGAGACCCAGTACTTC.

This clonotype was seen more than once but under ten times. This rearrangement joins TRBV3-1 to TRBJ2-7; TRBD2 might be the D (5 bases). The V end lost 4 bases, the J end lost 2 bases, and 12 bases lay between the germline ends. Germline V lookup: CDR1 LGHDT, CDR2 YNNKEL (reference sequence). There are 14 residues in the CDR3. CDR3 amino acids: CASSPHGEAYEQYF. CDR3 DNA: TGTGCCAGCAGCCCCCACGGGGAAGCCTACGAGCAGTACTTC.

This clonotype has ten or more counts. This sequence joins TRBV12-3 or TRBV12-4 and TRBJ1-5; perhaps TRBD1 as D (6 bases). Trimming shortened V by 5 bases and J by 2 bases, and 13 bases separated the two germline ends. The CDR3 is made up of 15 amino acids. The CDR3 loop is CASSPGAKGNQPQHF. CDR3 DNA sequence: TGTGCCAGCAGTCCAGGGGCTAAAGGCAATCAGCCCCAGCATTTT.

The gene calls are TRBV5-1 and TRBJ1-3; no definite D call. This CDR3 has 17 residues. Per the germline V gene, CDR1 is SGHRS and CDR2 is YFSETQ. V was cut by 0 bases and J by 3 bases, with 16 bases left in between. CDR3 in DNA: TGCGCCAGCAGCTTGGTTTGGCAGACCAACTATGGAAACACCATATATTTT. Its translation: CASSLVWQTNYGNTIYF.

This clonotype was recorded a few times. The rearrangement uses TRBV10-3 and TRBJ2-4; TRBD1 matches at 8 bases. Trimming removed 5 bases from V and 8 bases from J; junction bases left unmatched: 11. The CDR3 contains 15 residues. The germline gives CDR1 ENHRY, CDR2 SYGVKD. CDR3 in amino acids: CAISPQGGSADIQYF. CDR3 bases: TGTGCCATCAGTCCACAGGGGGGATCGGCGGACATTCAGTACTTC.

V and J are TRBV9 and TRBJ2-5; the D gene is possibly TRBD1 (6 bases). This CDR3 contains 13 residues. Germline V lookup: CDR1 SGDLS, CDR2 YYNGEE. The V gene lost 3 bases and the J gene lost 4 bases, with 10 bases spanning the gap. The CDR3 spells CASSAGDGETQYF. The CDR3, as DNA: TGTGCCAGCAGCGCAGGGGACGGAGAGACCCAGTACTTC.

This clonotype was found a few times. The V gene is TRBV20-1, the J gene TRBJ1-6; 7 positions match TRBD1. Trimming took 2 bases from V and 8 from J; bases not matched to a gene: 6. The CDR3 has 14 residues. The V gene's germline CDR1 is DFQATT and CDR2 SNEGSKA (reference sequence). The CDR3 DNA is TGCAGTGCTAGACCCAGGGGGGACCATTCACCCCTCCACTTT. It yields the protein CSARPRGDHSPLHF.

V and J are TRBV6-6 and TRBJ2-5, with D tentatively TRBD2 (5 bases). Germline CDR1 and CDR2: MNHNY and SVGAGI (reference sequence). The ends were cut back, 6 bases at V and 4 bases at J, with 18 bases in the middle. The CDR3 length is 15 residues. The CDR3 is CASSPSEGLRETQYF. The CDR3, as DNA: TGTGCCAGCAGCCCCTCCGAGGGCTTAAGAGAGACCCAGTACTTC.

V usage is TRBV6-5 and J usage is TRBJ2-3, with 8 nucleotides matching TRBD2. Per the germline V gene, CDR1 is MNHEY and CDR2 is SVGAGI. This CDR3 region has 16 residues. The V gene end was trimmed by 2 bases and the J gene end by 2 bases; junction bases not matched to a gene: 6. DNA for the CDR3: TGTGCCAGCAGTTACAGCAGCGGGGGCTACACAGATACGCAGTATTTT. As protein: CASSYSSGGYTDTQYF.

This clonotype turned up a few times. This chain joins TRBV18 and TRBJ2-7; 13 positions agree with TRBD2. V gave up 3 bases and J gave up 3 bases; unmatched junction bases: 2. Germline V gene lookup returns CDR1 KGHSH and CDR2 LQKENI. The CDR3 covers 15 residues. CDR3: CASSPGLAGHYEQYF. In nucleotides, the CDR3 is TGTGCCAGCTCACCGGGACTAGCGGGGCACTACGAGCAGTACTTC.

V and J are TRBV6-2 or TRBV6-3 and TRBJ1-1, with D uncertain. CDR3 size: 13 residues. Trimming left V 0 bases short and J 7 bases short, with 9 bases between. CDR1 and CDR2 (germline): MNHEY, SVGEGT. CDR3 in DNA: TGTGCCAGCAGTTACTCGAGGTTGGGTGAAGCTTTCTTT. Protein sequence: CASSYSRLGEAFF.

This clonotype has more than one count but fewer than ten. The chain recombines TRBV6-6 with TRBJ2-5; 7 bases match TRBD1. Unmatched junction bases numbered 5, after V lost 2 bases and J lost 2 bases. In germline, CDR1 is MNHNY, CDR2 SVGAGI (reference sequence). The CDR3 runs 15 residues. In nucleotides, the CDR3 is TGTGCCAGCAGTTACCCTCGACAGGGTCAAGAGACCCAGTACTTC. This translates into CASSYPRQGQETQYF.